These T cell receptor beta chains were read from a single sample in a study of CD8 T cells in ankylosing spondylitis. TCRdb called the 5' RACE reads again in MiXCR, with one record for every CDR3 protein. Of about 90,000 distinct CDR3 sequences listed, approximately 9.6% are singletons. Sequencing was performed on blood, either unsorted or a sorted T cell fraction (not recorded which). These receptors all come from a male donor with ankylosing spondylitis. Both conserved end residues are part of each CDR3.

j_call v_call cdr3_aa
TRBJ2-3 TRBV6-1 CASSEAVAGAWVRDTQYF
TRBJ2-1 TRBV20-1 CSAREVQTYNEQFF
TRBJ2-7 TRBV18 CASSLRITYEQYF
TRBJ1-1 TRBV9 CASSSTGRPEAFF
TRBJ2-1 TRBV6-4 CASSDSLAGDQINEQFF
TRBJ2-7 TRBV10-3 CAISEYREIHYEQYF
TRBJ2-4 TRBV6-1 CASSERGAGNIQYF
TRBJ2-7 TRBV2 CASSEISASYEQYF
TRBJ2-5 TRBV15 CATRNGGEETQYF
TRBJ1-4 TRBV5-6 CASSLRLAGVGEKLFF
TRBJ1-1 TRBV5-1 CASSLDRTGVTEAFF
TRBJ1-1 TRBV5-1 CASSLVVGSNTEAFF
TRBJ2-2 TRBV13 CASSLRAGLGELFF
TRBJ2-1 TRBV20-1 CSARKGLFYEQFF
TRBJ1-1 TRBV20-1 CSARDQGGPEAFF
TRBJ1-1 TRBV12-3/TRBV12-4 CASSFGQMNTEAFF
TRBJ2-1 TRBV7-8 CASSPSGGYNEQFF
TRBJ2-1 TRBV7-2 CASSLASEIYNEQFF
TRBJ2-7 TRBV4-2 CASSQVLASSYEQYF
TRBJ2-5 TRBV11-2 CASSFILPGTQYF
TRBJ2-1 TRBV12-3/TRBV12-4 CAILLGEQFF
TRBJ2-2 TRBV5-6 CASSFDLGQLNTGELFF